This entry concerns a single T cell receptor beta chain. This sample was included in a study of blood T cell repertoires in COVID-19. Study-level background: The origin of the acute and convalescent COVID-19 samples was the United States, Italy and Spain. T cells, B-cell-depleted T cells, or PBMCs supplied cDNA or gDNA.

In the original workflow: Scientists estimated how many nucleated cells there were by amplifying reference gene primers. Clones were read by immunoSEQ multiplex PCR, and TCRdb kept only the in-frame ones, dropping some. V, J and clone size derive from that table, while D and trimming were established from the DNA sequence. This table has 250,000 to 300,000 clones, approximately 90% appearing once. Participants had their cohort set by participant-reported clinical history. This clonotype originated in a woman aged 40 to 55 with acute COVID-19. The sequencing input was PBMCs or T cells enriched from blood (not recorded which).

CDR3 protein: CASSPPREARTDTQYF. CDR3 bases: TGTGCCAGCAGCCCCCCGAGGGAGGCCCGCACAGATACGCAGTATTTT. The chain has TRBV7-2 and TRBJ2-3; possibly TRBD2 for D (6 bases). CDR1 is SGHTA and CDR2 is FQGNSA in the germline V gene. V was clipped by 5 bases and J by 1 base, with 16 bases between them. The CDR3 length is 16 residues.